This TCR beta chain appears in the sequencing data of a study of shared clonotypes between healthy human individuals. In the study overall: Aged between 18 and 49, the donors were a couple of women and three men.

Every immunoSEQ plate was one replicate of a subset's evenly spread DNA. DNA from unsorted PBMC was sequenced on ten immunoSEQ deep assay plates. Profiled with immunoSEQ multiplex PCR; TCRdb holds only in-frame clones, not every one. There are roughly 500,000 clones in the sample; roughly 77% occur only once, and 13% lies in the top ten. The CDR3 is made up of 14 amino acids. The junction had 4 bases not matched to a gene; V was cut back by 7 bases and J by 2 bases. CDR1 and CDR2 (germline): MNHEY, SMNVEV (reference sequence). The rearrangement joins TRBV27 to TRBJ1-5, with 8 bases aligning to TRBD1. The receptor comes from a woman in her thirties or forties in good health. Some clones in this sample may be carry-over from other donors' samples. The sequencing input was PBMCs. CDR3 in amino acids: CASKWTGRNQPQHF. Here the CDR3 DNA reads TGTGCCAGCAAGTGGACAGGGCGCAATCAGCCCCAGCATTTT.